Detailed here is one TCR beta chain. Antigen: not known. Germline CDR1 SGHTA, CDR2 FQGNSA. The CDR3 sequence is 14 residues long. With 1 base removed from V and 6 bases from J, the gap between germline ends came to 13 bases. Genomic DNA served as template for TCR beta VDJ and CDR3 profiling. A single record per CDR3 protein comes from TCRdb applying MiXCR to the reads. The data show around 130,000 distinct CDR3 sequences, more than 40% seen once. The data were taken from a study of CD8+CD57+ T cells in acquired aplastic anemia. In the study overall: Sorted CD4+ and CD8+ cell DNA averaged around 3 ug.

Findings and limits, study-wide: CD8+ Simpson's diversity in patients was not significantly different from that in controls.

V and J are TRBV7-2 and TRBJ2-7; TRBD2 is a possible D gene (7 bases). The origin of this receptor is a human donor in good health, serving as a control. The sample comprised sorted CD4+, CD8+, or CD8+CD57+ T cells (not recorded which) from PBMCs. For the CDR3, the DNA is TGTGCCAGCAGCTTAGGTCGGGGGGCAGGCGAGCAGTACTTC. It encodes CASSLGRGAGEQYF.